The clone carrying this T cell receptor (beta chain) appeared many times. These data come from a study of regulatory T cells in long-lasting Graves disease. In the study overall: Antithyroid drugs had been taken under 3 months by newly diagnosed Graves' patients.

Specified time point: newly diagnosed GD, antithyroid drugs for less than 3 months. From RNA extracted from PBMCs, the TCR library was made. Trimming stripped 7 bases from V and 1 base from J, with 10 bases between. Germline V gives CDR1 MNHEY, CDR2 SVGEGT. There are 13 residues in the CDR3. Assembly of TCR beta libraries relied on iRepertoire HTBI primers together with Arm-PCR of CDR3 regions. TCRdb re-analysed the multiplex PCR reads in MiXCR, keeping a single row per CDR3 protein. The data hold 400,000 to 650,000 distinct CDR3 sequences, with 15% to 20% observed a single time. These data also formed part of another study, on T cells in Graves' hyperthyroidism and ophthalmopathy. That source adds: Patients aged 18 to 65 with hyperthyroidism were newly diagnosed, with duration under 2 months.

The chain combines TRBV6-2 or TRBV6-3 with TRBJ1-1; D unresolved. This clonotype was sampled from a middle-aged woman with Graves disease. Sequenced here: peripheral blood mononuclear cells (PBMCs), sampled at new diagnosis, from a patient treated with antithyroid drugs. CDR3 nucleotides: TGTGCCAGCACCCCCGTAAGGAACACTGAAGCTTTCTTT. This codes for CASTPVRNTEAFF.